The rows below give T cell receptor beta chains drawn from one sample of a study of graft-versus-host responses after intestinal transplantation. Sequenced by immunoSEQ multiplex PCR; TCRdb stores in-frame clones only, minus some. The repertoire holds approximately 54,000 clones, with roughly 84% as singletons. These TCRs are of unknown antigen specificity. This sample comprised unstimulated CD4+ T cells sorted from spleen or lymph node cells, obtained before transplant. The source of these receptors is a human donor who was the organ donor for an intestinal transplant. Both conserved end residues are part of each CDR3. A D gene is named only where the DNA matches it firmly. Clone size is shown for a subset of rows, as once, few, many or a class of expanded clone.

TRBJ1-1,TRBV12-1,.,.,CASSFQAYRDRGLNDTEAFF,TGTGCCAGCAGCTTCCAAGCCTACCGGGACAGGGGGCTAAATGACACTGAAGCTTTCTTT
TRBJ2-1,TRBV5-8,few,.,CASSLGGTSGLDEQFF,TGTGCCAGCAGCTTGGGGGGCACTAGTGGGTTGGATGAGCAGTTCTTC
TRBJ2-3,TRBV19,.,TRBD1,CASSMRAGGTRADTQYF,TGTGCCAGTAGTATGAGGGCAGGGGGAACTCGCGCAGATACGCAGTATTTT
TRBJ2-7,TRBV5-1,.,TRBD2,CASSLRTSGYEQYF,TGCGCCAGCAGCTTAAGGACTAGCGGTTACGAGCAGTACTTC
TRBJ2-7,TRBV30,.,.,CAWSVIRQDEQYF,TGTGCCTGGAGTGTAATTCGACAGGACGAGCAGTACTTC
TRBJ2-1,TRBV5-1,few,.,CASSPSPVGVSYNEQFF,TGCGCCAGCAGCCCGTCCCCGGTAGGGGTCTCCTACAATGAGCAGTTCTTC
TRBJ2-5,TRBV5-1,.,TRBD1,CASSPIITGGGGETQYF,TGCGCCAGCAGCCCAATAATTACAGGGGGCGGCGGAGAGACCCAGTACTTC
TRBJ1-2,TRBV7-2,.,TRBD1,CASSSGAGTDYGYTF,TGTGCCAGCAGCTCGGGGGCCGGGACAGATTATGGCTACACCTTC
TRBJ2-1,TRBV5-1,.,.,CASSRGALSSYNEQFF,TGCGCCAGCAGCCGCGGGGCGCTGAGCTCCTACAATGAGCAGTTCTTC
TRBJ2-1,TRBV12-5,.,TRBD1,CASGLVRDTPGGLTNEQFF,TGTGCTAGTGGTTTGGTAAGGGACACTCCAGGGGGCCTAACGAATGAGCAGTTCTTC
TRBJ1-1,TRBV4-3,.,.,CASSHGDLNTEAFF,TGCGCCAGCAGCCACGGGGATTTGAACACTGAAGCTTTCTTT
TRBJ2-7,TRBV7-2,few,TRBD2,CASSLTGGGGPLGQYF,TGTGCCAGCAGCTTAACTGGAGGCGGGGGGCCCCTCGGGCAGTACTTC
TRBJ2-1,TRBV19,.,TRBD1,CASSATGSSYNEQFF,TGTGCCAGTAGTGCGACAGGGAGCTCCTACAATGAGCAGTTCTTC
TRBJ2-7,TRBV9,.,.,CASSVAAGGRPLYEQYF,TGTGCCAGCAGCGTAGCAGCAGGGGGGAGGCCTCTCTACGAGCAGTACTTC
TRBJ1-1,TRBV21-1,.,.,CASSKACGGMNTEAFF,TGTGCCAGCAGCAAAGCCTGTGGGGGCATGAACACTGAAGCTTTCTTT
TRBJ1-1,TRBV11-3,.,.,CASSPGVDTEAFF,TGTGCCAGCAGCCCAGGGGTAGACACTGAAGCTTTCTTT
TRBJ1-2,TRBV28,.,.,CASTVRDYGYTF,TGTGCCAGCACAGTCAGGGACTATGGCTACACCTTC
TRBJ1-2,TRBV5-4,.,.,CASSPDTFNYGYTF,TGTGCCAGCAGCCCCGACACCTTTAACTATGGCTACACCTTC
TRBJ2-7,TRBV4-2,.,TRBD1,CASSQDPGQGGEQYF,TGTGCCAGCAGCCAAGATCCGGGACAGGGCGGCGAGCAGTACTTC
TRBJ1-4,TRBV19,.,.,CASTGLGKSEKLFF,TGTGCCAGTACTGGGTTAGGCAAGAGTGAAAAACTGTTTTTT
TRBJ2-5,TRBV6-5,.,TRBD1,CASSPPGQPQETQYF,TGTGCCAGCAGCCCCCCGGGACAGCCTCAAGAGACCCAGTACTTC
TRBJ1-1,TRBV18,.,.,CASSPRGPIEAFF,TGTGCCAGCTCACCACGGGGGCCCATTGAAGCTTTCTTT
TRBJ1-2,TRBV30,.,TRBD1,CAWKLTPDQGAYGYTF,TGTGCCTGGAAATTGACCCCCGATCAGGGGGCTTATGGCTACACCTTC
TRBJ2-1,TRBV4-1,.,TRBD2,CASSQVRLAGGNEQFF,TGCGCCAGCAGCCAAGTGAGACTAGCGGGAGGGAATGAGCAGTTCTTC
TRBJ1-1,TRBV27,.,TRBD1,CASRMGQGGNTEAFF,TGTGCCAGCAGGATGGGGCAGGGGGGGAACACTGAAGCTTTCTTT
TRBJ1-1,TRBV2,.,TRBD1,CASSGRDRYTEAFF,TGTGCCAGCAGCGGGCGGGACAGATACACTGAAGCTTTCTTT
TRBJ2-2,TRBV6-5,.,TRBD1,CASTKGAGTGELFF,TGTGCCAGCACTAAGGGGGCGGGCACCGGGGAGCTGTTTTTT
TRBJ1-2,TRBV7-9,.,TRBD1,CASSLWTGNYGYTF,TGTGCCAGCAGCTTGTGGACAGGGAACTATGGCTACACCTTC
TRBJ2-6,TRBV30,.,.,CAHLRTPGANVLTF,TGTGCCCACCTCAGGACCCCTGGGGCCAACGTCCTGACTTTC
TRBJ2-7,TRBV6-1,.,TRBD2,CASSERPGTSGRANEQYF,TGTGCCAGCAGTGAAAGACCCGGGACTAGCGGGAGAGCGAACGAGCAGTACTTC
TRBJ2-7,TRBV5-1,few,.,CASSLGPYYEQYF,TGCGCCAGCAGCTTGGGGCCCTACTACGAGCAGTACTTC
TRBJ2-1,TRBV18,.,.,CASSPTGYNEQFF,TGTGCCAGCTCACCAACAGGCTACAATGAGCAGTTCTTC
TRBJ2-5,TRBV11-2,.,TRBD2,CASSFDRTSGVETQYF,TGTGCCAGCAGCTTCGACCGGACTAGCGGGGTAGAGACCCAGTACTTC
TRBJ1-1,TRBV6-1,.,.,CASNADRFTEAFF,TGTGCCAGCAATGCAGACAGATTTACTGAAGCTTTCTTT
TRBJ2-7,TRBV9,.,.,CASSPKDNYEQYF,TGTGCCAGCAGCCCGAAAGACAACTACGAGCAGTACTTC
TRBJ2-1,TRBV6-5,.,TRBD1,CASSRLQGSYNEQFF,TGTGCCAGCAGCCGCCTACAGGGGTCCTACAATGAGCAGTTCTTC
TRBJ1-6,TRBV4-1,.,.,CASSQAGGASYNSPLHF,TGCGCCAGCAGCCAAGCTGGGGGGGCTTCCTATAATTCACCCCTCCACTTT
TRBJ2-3,TRBV9,.,TRBD2,CASSPAGGPDTQYF,TGTGCCAGCAGCCCAGCGGGGGGGCCCGATACGCAGTATTTT
TRBJ2-7,TRBV6-5,.,.,CASRTGTSAYEQYF,TGTGCCAGCAGGACCGGGACTTCCGCCTACGAGCAGTACTTC
TRBJ1-2,TRBV7-2,.,.,CASSSTLKWQGLGYTF,TGTGCCAGCAGCTCCACATTGAAGTGGCAGGGATTGGGCTACACCTTC
TRBJ2-1,TRBV12-5,.,.,CASGPPTYNEQFF,TGTGCTAGTGGTCCCCCGACCTACAATGAGCAGTTCTTC
TRBJ2-3,TRBV30,.,TRBD2,CAWSFSGGATDTQYF,TGTGCCTGGAGTTTTAGCGGGGGGGCCACAGATACGCAGTATTTT
TRBJ2-7,TRBV5-6,.,.,CASSLDRTYEQYF,TGTGCCAGCAGCTTGGACAGAACCTACGAGCAGTACTTC
TRBJ2-2,TRBV7-2,.,TRBD1,CVSSTDRGSGTGELFF,TGTGTCAGCAGCACAGACAGGGGCTCTGGGACCGGGGAGCTGTTTTTT
TRBJ1-5,TRBV7-2,.,.,CASSLAGGGNQPQHF,TGTGCCAGCAGCTTAGCAGGGGGGGGCAATCAGCCCCAGCATTTT